This T cell receptor beta chain was documented in a study of blood T cell repertoires in COVID-19. Study summary: From T cells, B-cell-depleted T cells, or PBMCs came the material, which was cDNA or gDNA.

To note about this clone: Other DNA sequences within the sample encode an identical CDR3.

Trimming cost V 0 bases and J 2 bases; bases outside gene matches: 0. This CDR3 comprises 15 residues. Germline V gene lookup returns CDR1 SGHRS and CDR2 YFSETQ. Per the authors' pipeline: From reference gene primer amplification, estimates of nucleated cell counts were derived. Libraries were prepared by immunoSEQ multiplex PCR; TCRdb keeps only in-frame clonotypes and omits some of them. From that table come the V and J calls and clone size; the DNA was used to work out D and trimming. This sample carries about 160,000 clones, roughly 80% of them seen once, and the ten largest clones take roughly 8.4%.

This sequence originates from a man aged 60 to 75 with acute or convalescent COVID-19. The source material was peripheral blood. The chain employs TRBV5-1 and TRBJ2-1; TRBD1 agrees at 9 bases. In DNA form, the CDR3 reads TGCGCCAGCAGCTTGGGACAGGGGGCCTACAATGAGCAGTTCTTC. Protein sequence: CASSLGQGAYNEQFF.